This TCR beta chain was profiled in a study of cytotoxic CD8 clonotypes in ibrutinib-treated CLL. Study-level background: When averaged across all of the samples, the counts came to approximately 250,000 productive templates and about 90,000 productive rearrangements. Notes on the study in general: Public clonotypes were rare and shrank or held steady on treatment.

Deep sequencing aimed at 1 in 200,000 to 1 in 1 million T cells' resolution. Sequencing was performed with immunoSEQ multiplex PCR; in TCRdb, only in-frame clones are kept and a portion is missing. The data show 200,000 or so clones, roughly 65% seen once. Germline V gives CDR1 MGHDK, CDR2 SYGVNS. V gave up 3 bases and J gave up 4 bases, with 4 bases separating them. The CDR3 extends over 11 amino acids. A word on this clone: What it binds is not known.

The chain links TRBV25-1 to TRBJ2-7; D not certain. The clonotype was recovered from a human donor with chronic lymphocytic leukemia. The sequenced sample was PBMCs, obtained after 12 months of ibrutinib treatment. In DNA form, the CDR3 reads TGTGCCAGCAGTGATGATTACGAGCAGTACTTC. It codes for CASSDDYEQYF.